The 32 T cell receptor beta chains reported below all come from one sample, sequenced in a study of OX40 agonist ivuxolimab in advanced cancers. Profiling relied on immunoSEQ multiplex PCR, and the TCRdb table lists in-frame clones only, not all of them. Among over 75,000 clones listed, over 75% were seen once. The sample consisted of CD4+ or CD8+ T cells sorted from blood, taken in a trial of the OX40 agonist ivuxolimab. These receptors all stem from an adult with an advanced solid tumor such as melanoma, head and neck, liver or kidney cancer.

In this sample, this clone turned up a few times. The chain combines TRBV4-1 with TRBJ1-1; possibly TRBD1 for D (6 bases). Trimming removed 3 bases from V and 0 bases from J, with 11 bases in between. The CDR3 runs 15 residues. CDR1 and CDR2 (germline): MGHRA, YSYEKL. This CDR3 is CASSHPGEMNTEAFF. As DNA, the CDR3 is TGCGCCAGCAGCCACCCAGGGGAGATGAACACTGAAGCTTTCTTT.

The rearrangement joins TRBV6-5 to TRBJ1-1; no definite D call. Trimming stripped 6 bases from V and 1 base from J, with 6 bases between. CDR1 and CDR2 (germline): MNHEY, SVGAGI. CDR3 size: 12 residues. CDR3 in amino acids: CASRGPNTEAFF. Here the CDR3 DNA reads TGTGCCAGCAGGGGCCCGAACACTGAAGCTTTCTTT.

The chain is built from TRBV27 and TRBJ1-2; TRBD1 matches 11 bases. The CDR3 sequence is 14 residues long. Germline V gene data show CDR1 as MNHEY and CDR2 as SMNVEV (reference sequence). The trim removed 2 bases at V and 8 bases at J, leaving 4 bases unmatched. In DNA, the CDR3 is TGTGCCAGCAGTTTAGCCCGGGACAGGGGGGGCTACACCTTC. It yields the protein CASSLARDRGGYTF.

The J gene is TRBJ2-3, the V gene TRBV7-8, with TRBD1 matching 7 bases. V lost 6 bases to trimming and J lost 9 bases; unmatched junction nucleotides: 6. The CDR3 runs 12 residues. The germline V gene has CDR1 SGHVS and CDR2 FQNEAQ. This CDR3 is CASSQDRWTQYF. DNA of the CDR3: TGTGCCAGCAGTCAGGACAGGTGGACGCAGTATTTT.

The rearrangement links TRBV19 to TRBJ2-2; D gene unclear. V was shortened by 2 bases and J by 0 bases, with 16 bases between the two germline ends. The germline V gene has CDR1 LNHDA and CDR2 SQIVND (reference sequence). This CDR3 has 18 amino acids. The CDR3 sequence is CASSIWFGAGTNTGELFF. Here the CDR3 DNA reads TGTGCCAGTAGTATATGGTTTGGTGCAGGTACGAACACCGGGGAGCTGTTTTTT.

J is TRBJ2-3 and V is TRBV11-3; 7 nucleotides match TRBD2. This CDR3 is built from 15 residues. CDR1 is SGHNT and CDR2 is YENEEA in the germline V gene. Unmatched junction bases numbered 6, after V lost 3 bases and J lost 3 bases. The CDR3 reads CASSFGLDGTDTQYF. The DNA for the CDR3 is TGTGCCAGCAGCTTTGGACTAGACGGAACAGATACGCAGTATTTT.

The J gene is TRBJ2-7, the V gene TRBV21-1. TRBV21-1 is a pseudogene locus. The CDR3 spans 14 residues. CDR3 coding DNA: TGTGCCAGAGAATCGGCGTGGTGCTATTACGAGCAGTACGTC. Translation: CARESAWCYYEQYV.

The CDR3 here is CASSLAAGFTEAFF. The DNA for the CDR3 is TGTGCCAGCAGCTTAGCGGCGGGTTTTACTGAAGCTTTCTTT. The chain couples TRBV7-2 to TRBJ1-1; no clear D gene. Trimming removed 0 bases at V and 5 bases at J, with 10 bases between. Germline-derived CDR1 and CDR2 are SGHTA and FQGNSA. The CDR3 totals 14 residues.

V usage is TRBV7-2 and J usage is TRBJ1-3, with 11 bases matching TRBD1. The CDR3 totals 15 residues. Unmatched junction bases numbered 0, after V lost 5 bases and J lost 0 bases. Germline loops: CDR1 SGHTA, CDR2 FQGNSA. The CDR3: CASSGTGGSGNTIYF. Written as DNA, the CDR3 is TGTGCCAGCAGCGGGACAGGGGGCTCTGGAAACACCATATATTTT.

The rearrangement joins TRBV6-1 to TRBJ1-5; the D gene is possibly TRBD1 (5 bases). The CDR3 sequence is 15 residues long. Germline V lookup: CDR1 MNHNS, CDR2 SASEGT. Trimming removed 3 bases from V and 3 bases from J, with 12 bases in between. CDR3 sequence: CASSEAGRNNQPQHF. In nucleotides, the CDR3 is TGTGCCAGCAGTGAGGCGGGGCGGAACAATCAGCCCCAGCATTTT.

The gene calls are TRBV7-9 and TRBJ1-3, with 8 positions matching TRBD1. With V trimmed by 6 bases and J by 0 bases, 4 bases remained unmatched. Germline CDR1 and CDR2: SEHNR and FQNEAQ (reference sequence). The CDR3 totals 15 residues. CDR3 amino acids: CASSRQGNSGNTIYF. The CDR3 DNA is TGTGCCAGCAGTCGACAGGGGAACTCTGGAAACACCATATATTTT.

The V gene is TRBV7-2, the J gene TRBJ2-7; a weak D match, TRBD1 (6 bases). Trimming shortened V by 3 bases and J by 3 bases, and 9 bases separated the two germline ends. The CDR3 consists of 13 residues. The germline V gene encodes CDR1 SGHTA and CDR2 FQGNSA. Here the CDR3 DNA reads TGTGCCAGCAGCTTGACAGGAGGCTACGAGCAGTACTTC. This encodes CASSLTGGYEQYF.

Judged by abundance, this clone is medium-sized. V and J are TRBV6-1 and TRBJ1-4; a weak D match, TRBD1 (6 bases). The V gene's germline CDR1 is MNHNS and CDR2 SASEGT. The CDR3 has 13 amino acids. The V end lost 8 bases, the J end lost 3 bases, and 10 bases lay between the germline ends. The CDR3 is CASRDRSNEKLFF. The CDR3 nucleotides read TGTGCCAGCCGAGACAGGTCTAATGAAAAACTGTTTTTT.

The chain links TRBV5-1 to TRBJ2-1; TRBD2 agrees at 12 bases. This CDR3 has 17 residues. V was clipped by 4 bases and J by 0 bases; unmatched bases: 5. Per the germline V gene, CDR1 is SGHRS and CDR2 is YFSETQ. This CDR3 is CASSPGLAGLSYNEQFF. The CDR3 region has the DNA TGCGCCAGCAGCCCGGGACTAGCGGGCCTCTCCTACAATGAGCAGTTCTTC.

CDR3 region: CASSPPIAGGTDTQYF. In nucleotides, the CDR3 is TGTGCCAGCTCACCACCTATAGCGGGAGGGACAGATACGCAGTATTTT. The V and J genes are TRBV18 and TRBJ2-3; 11 positions match TRBD2. The V gene's germline CDR1 is KGHSH and CDR2 LQKENI. With V trimmed by 0 bases and J by 3 bases, 2 bases remained unmatched. This CDR3 is built from 16 residues.

The chain links TRBV7-9 to TRBJ1-5, with TRBD1 matching 8 bases. Germline loops: CDR1 SEHNR, CDR2 FQNEAQ (reference sequence). V lost 1 base to trimming and J lost 5 bases; unmatched junction nucleotides: 4. This CDR3 has 15 amino acids. The CDR3 bases are TGTGCCAGCAGCTTAGGGACAGGGTCGGATCAGCCCCAGCATTTT. Its translation is CASSLGTGSDQPQHF.

Written as DNA, the CDR3 is TGTGCCAGTAGTATCCGACAGGGGGCTAGCGACGAGCAGTACTTC. It is translated as CASSIRQGASDEQYF. This chain uses TRBV19 with TRBJ2-7; 10 nucleotides line up with TRBD1. Germline-derived CDR1 and CDR2 are LNHDA and SQIVND (reference sequence). The CDR3 runs to 15 residues. The trim removed 3 bases at V and 5 bases at J, leaving 7 bases unmatched.

The J gene is TRBJ2-2, the V gene TRBV4-3, with 10 bases aligning to TRBD1. Unmatched junction bases numbered 5, after V lost 4 bases and J lost 3 bases. CDR3 length: 16 residues. Germline V lookup: CDR1 LGHNA, CDR2 YSLEER. CDR3 sequence reads: CASSPLGTGDTGELFF. The CDR3 DNA is TGCGCCAGCAGCCCCCTCGGGACAGGGGACACCGGGGAGCTGTTTTTT.

This chain links TRBV7-2 with TRBJ2-1; D gene uncertain. V lost 0 bases and J 8 bases, leaving 8 bases between the germline ends. Germline V gene data show CDR1 as SGHTA and CDR2 as FQGNSA. There are 13 residues in the CDR3. The CDR3, as DNA: TGTGCCAGCAGCTTAGCGACGATAGATGAGCAGTTCTTC. This translates into CASSLATIDEQFF. Filled out from reference TRBV7-2 and TRBJ2-1, the complete variable domain reads GAGVSQSPSNKVTEKGKDVELRCDPISGHTALYWYRQSLGQGLEFLIYFQGNSAPDKSGLPSDRFSAERTGGSVSTLTIQRTQQEDSAVYLCASSLATIDEQFFGPGTRLTVL.

The V call is TRBV6-1, the J call TRBJ1-4, with unresolved D. In germline, CDR1 is MNHNS, CDR2 SASEGT. Trimming took 0 bases from V and 7 from J, leaving 3 bases between them. This CDR3 comprises 12 residues. The CDR3 sequence: CASSEASEKLFF. CDR3 coding DNA: TGTGCCAGCAGTGAAGCGAGTGAAAAACTGTTTTTT.

The V gene is TRBV18, the J gene TRBJ1-3; TRBD1 matches at 8 bases. The ends lost 5 bases at V and 4 bases at J; junction bases unmatched: 7. Germline V CDR1 and CDR2: KGHSH, LQKENI. This CDR3 has 15 amino acids. The CDR3 bases are TGTGCCAGCTCATCCCTGGACAGGGCAGGAAACACCATATATTTT. Its translation: CASSSLDRAGNTIYF.

CDR3 DNA sequence: TGCGCCAGCAGCTTGGCCCCCTGGCCCTTCTACGAGCAGTACGTC. Amino acids: CASSLAPWPFYEQYV. V gene TRBV5-1 combines with J gene TRBJ2-7; D unresolved. This CDR3 is built from 15 residues. The germline gives CDR1 SGHRS, CDR2 YFSETQ. V lost 0 bases and J lost 3, with 13 bases in between.

The chain recombines TRBV15 with TRBJ2-7; no firm D call. V lost 5 bases and J lost 6, with 14 bases in between. Germline V CDR1 and CDR2: LNHNV, YYDKDF (reference sequence). There are 13 residues in the CDR3. In DNA form, the CDR3 reads TGTGCCACCAGCCCCTCCGGCGTGACCGAGCAGTACTTC. Translation: CATSPSGVTEQYF.

This chain links TRBV4-1 with TRBJ2-6; D possibly corresponds to TRBD1 (5 bases). The CDR3 has 18 amino acids. V was pared by 3 bases and J by 3 bases, with 18 bases between. Germline assignment: CDR1 MGHRA and CDR2 YSYEKL. DNA of the CDR3: TGCGCCAGCAGCCACGCCCTCCGTGGGGCTGTTGGGGCCAACGTCCTGACTTTC. This encodes CASSHALRGAVGANVLTF.

This clone was picked up one time. J is TRBJ1-5 and V is TRBV19; maybe TRBD1 (5 bases). The ends were cut back, 11 bases at V and 4 bases at J, with 15 bases in the middle. The CDR3 is 13 residues long. Per the germline V gene, CDR1 is LNHDA and CDR2 is SQIVND (reference sequence). The DNA for the CDR3 is TGTGCCGGGGGGGACGGGTTAAATCAGCCCCAGCATTTT. Translated: CAGGDGLNQPQHF. The variable domain in full, completed from reference TRBV19 and TRBJ1-5, reads DGGITQSPKYLFRKEGQNVTLSCEQNLNHDAMYWYRQDPGQGLRLIYYSQIVNDFQKGDIAEGYSVSREKKESFPLTVTSAQKNPTAFYLCAGGDGLNQPQHFGDGTRLSIL.

The V and J genes are TRBV7-9 and TRBJ2-5, with 8 bases matching TRBD1. V dropped 2 bases and J dropped 4; count of bases not matched to a gene: 9. Per germline, CDR1 SEHNR and CDR2 FQNEAQ (reference sequence). The CDR3 sequence is 16 residues long. The CDR3 here is CASSLPGWTGRETQYF. The CDR3 bases are TGTGCCAGCAGCTTACCGGGGTGGACAGGGAGAGAGACCCAGTACTTC.

This clone was observed once. V and J are TRBV6-6 and TRBJ1-2; maybe TRBD1 (5 bases). CDR1 and CDR2 (germline): MNHNY, SVGAGI (reference sequence). This CDR3 has 16 amino acids. Trimming took off 7 bases at V and 7 bases at J, with 25 bases between the two ends. The CDR3 nucleotides are TGTGCCAGCATAGAAAACAGGCACTTAACTATGGCTGGCTACACCTTC. It is translated as CASIENRHLTMAGYTF.

The chain joins TRBV6-6 to TRBJ2-7; the D is unclear. Germline CDR1 MNHNY, CDR2 SVGAGI (reference sequence). The CDR3 spans 13 residues. The CDR3 loop is CATSTPETYEQYF. The CDR3 DNA sequence: TGTGCTACGTCGACTCCCGAGACCTACGAGCAGTACTTC.

This clone was picked up one time. CDR3 protein: CASSPTTTWNRVTEAFF. CDR3 DNA: TGTGCCAGCAGCCCTACAACCACTTGGAATAGAGTGACTGAAGCTTTCTTT. V is TRBV7-2 and J is TRBJ1-1, with D hard to call. The CDR3 spans 17 residues. The V gene lost 5 bases and the J gene lost 5 bases, with 24 bases spanning the gap. Germline V gene lookup returns CDR1 SGHTA and CDR2 FQGNSA.

The V and J genes are TRBV5-1 and TRBJ1-3; possible D gene TRBD1, 6 bases. With 6 bases removed from V and 2 bases from J, the gap between germline ends came to 12 bases. This CDR3 is 14 amino acids long. CDR1 and CDR2 (germline): SGHRS, YFSETQ. The CDR3 protein is CASTLGGTGNTIYF. The CDR3 DNA sequence: TGCGCCAGCACCCTCGGGGGCACTGGAAACACCATATATTTT.

This rearrangement joins TRBV19 to TRBJ2-3; 10 bases line up with TRBD2. Unmatched junction bases numbered 11, after V lost 6 bases and J lost 5 bases. Germline V gene data show CDR1 as LNHDA and CDR2 as SQIVND (reference sequence). This CDR3 has 16 amino acids. The CDR3 coding sequence is TGTGCCAGTAGGAGAGACACTAGCGGGAATATAGATACGCAGTATTTT. Translation: CASRRDTSGNIDTQYF. Looking up the rest from reference TRBV19 and TRBJ2-3 gives the full variable domain: DGGITQSPKYLFRKEGQNVTLSCEQNLNHDAMYWYRQDPGQGLRLIYYSQIVNDFQKGDIAEGYSVSREKKESFPLTVTSAQKNPTAFYLCASRRDTSGNIDTQYFGPGTRLTVL.

The J gene is TRBJ1-4, the V gene TRBV6-5; D unclear. The ends were cut back, 0 bases at V and 8 bases at J, with 13 bases in the middle. CDR3 length: 15 residues. Germline-derived CDR1 and CDR2 are MNHEY and SVGAGI. CDR3 protein: CASSYSTAGNEKLFF. In DNA, the CDR3 is TGTGCCAGCAGTTACTCGACCGCCGGGAACGAAAAACTGTTTTTT.